One sample yielded the 27 T cell receptor beta chains listed below, sequenced in a study of T cell responses to AZD1222 COVID-19 vaccine. Data came from immunoSEQ multiplex PCR; TCRdb stores just in-frame clones and leaves some out. The sample gives 110,000 to 150,000 clones, about 90% of which show up once; just under 3% is in the top ten. Material: peripheral blood, obtained on day 0 of AZD1222 vaccination. These receptor sequences come from an adult in good health.

This rearrangement joins TRBV6-2 or TRBV6-3 to TRBJ1-3; no clear D. V lost 4 bases and J lost 1, with 14 bases in between. The CDR3 spans 16 residues. The germline V gene encodes CDR1 MNHEY and CDR2 SVGEGT. CDR3 in DNA: TGTGCCAGCAGTTTTGAGGGCACAGCATCTGGAAACACCATATATTTT. It yields the protein CASSFEGTASGNTIYF.

The chain combines TRBV21-1 with TRBJ2-3; whether TRBD2, the table's D call, matches the DNA was not checked. TRBV21-1 is a pseudogene. This CDR3 spans 17 amino acids. Here the CDR3 reads CASSKATGGLSTDTQYF. The CDR3, as DNA: TGTGCCAGCAGCAAAGCGACGGGGGGACTCAGCACAGATACGCAGTATTTT.

The V and J genes are TRBV6-6 and TRBJ2-2, with TRBD1 matching over 7 bases. The CDR3 has 15 amino acids. Per the germline V gene, CDR1 is MNHNY and CDR2 is SVGAGI (reference sequence). With V trimmed by 10 bases and J by 0 bases, 8 bases remained unmatched. CDR3 in amino acids: CAIRDSLPNTGELFF. CDR3 nucleotides: TGTGCCATCCGGGACAGCTTACCGAACACCGGGGAGCTGTTTTTT.

The chain recombines TRBV6-5 with TRBJ2-5, with a tentative D call TRBD1 (6 bases). The V end was cut by 6 bases, the J end by 4 bases, with 12 bases between. CDR1 is MNHEY and CDR2 is SVGAGI in the germline V gene. The CDR3 spans 13 residues. The CDR3 coding sequence is TGTGCCAGCAGCCGGACAGTCGGAGAGACCCAGTACTTC. This encodes CASSRTVGETQYF.

The chain employs TRBV3-1 (or the pseudogene TRBV3-2) and TRBJ1-2; D not resolved. The CDR3 is 13 amino acids. The V end lost 4 bases, the J end lost 8 bases, and 14 bases lay between the germline ends. Germline CDR1 and CDR2: LGHDT and YNNKEL (reference sequence). The CDR3 loop reads CASSLGERTGYTF. CDR3 in DNA: TGTGCCAGCAGCCTCGGGGAGCGCACGGGCTACACCTTC.

V usage is TRBV9 and J usage is TRBJ1-1; tentative D call: TRBD1 (6 bases). CDR1 and CDR2 (germline): SGDLS, YYNGEE. With 4 bases removed from V and 1 base from J, the gap between germline ends came to 11 bases. The CDR3 sequence is 14 residues long. CDR3 coding DNA: TGTGCCAGCAGCAACTTAGGGGGGAACACTGAAGCTTTCTTT. Its protein product is CASSNLGGNTEAFF.

J is TRBJ1-1 and V is TRBV5-5; possibly TRBD1 for D (6 bases). V was shortened by 0 bases and J by 4 bases, with 19 bases between the two germline ends. The length of the CDR3 is 17 residues. From germline, CDR1 is SGHKS and CDR2 YYEKEE (reference sequence). CDR3 amino acids: CASSLVPRIGGGTEAFF. DNA for the CDR3: TGTGCCAGCAGCTTGGTGCCCCGGATCGGAGGGGGCACTGAAGCTTTCTTT.

The rearrangement links TRBV3-1 (or the pseudogene TRBV3-2) to TRBJ1-4, with D unclear. CDR1 LGHDT and CDR2 YNNKEL come from the germline V gene (reference sequence). The CDR3 length is 16 residues. The germline V and J ends were trimmed by 4 bases and 0 bases, with 12 bases remaining between them. CDR3 region: CASSRPPDATNEKLFF. In DNA, the CDR3 is TGTGCCAGCAGCCGACCTCCGGATGCAACTAATGAAAAACTGTTTTTT.

The V gene is TRBV19, the J gene TRBJ1-2; 9 bases line up with TRBD1. Trimming removed 5 bases from V and 2 bases from J; junction bases left unmatched: 6. In germline, CDR1 is LNHDA, CDR2 SQIVND (reference sequence). CDR3 length: 15 residues. The DNA for the CDR3 is TGTGCCAGTAGTCTACAGGGGGCGGGGAACTATGGCTACACCTTC. This gives the protein CASSLQGAGNYGYTF.

This chain links TRBV4-1 with TRBJ2-6, with D perhaps assigned TRBD1 or TRBD2 (5 bases each). Trimming took off 4 bases at V and 4 bases at J, with 11 bases between the two ends. The CDR3 extends over 15 amino acids. CDR1 and CDR2 (germline): MGHRA, YSYEKL. CDR3 region: CASSLLGAGANVLTF. The CDR3 region has the DNA TGCGCCAGCAGCCTACTAGGGGCCGGGGCCAACGTCCTGACTTTC.

The chain joins TRBV6-6 to TRBJ2-4; D may be TRBD2 (7 bases). Trimming removed 7 bases from V and 1 base from J, with 11 bases in between. In germline, CDR1 is MNHNY, CDR2 SVGAGI (reference sequence). CDR3 length equals 14 residues. CDR3 sequence reads: CASNEGGAKNIQYF. For the CDR3, the DNA is TGTGCCAGCAACGAGGGGGGGGCCAAAAACATTCAGTACTTC.

This chain uses TRBV6-5 with TRBJ2-7; D is undetermined. The CDR3 runs to 14 residues. The V end lost 5 bases, the J end lost 4 bases, and 15 bases lay between the germline ends. Germline V CDR1 and CDR2: MNHEY, SVGAGI. The DNA of the CDR3 is TGTGCCAGCAGTCCCGGGCCTCCCCTTTACGAGCAGTACTTC. Translation gives CASSPGPPLYEQYF.

The rearrangement links TRBV4-2 to TRBJ1-4; no definite D call. Germline CDR1 reads LGHNA; CDR2 reads YNFKEQ. This CDR3 has 14 amino acids. V dropped 1 base and J dropped 7 bases, with 10 bases sitting between them. CDR3 region: CASSQALDREKLFF. Here the CDR3 DNA reads TGTGCCAGCAGCCAAGCTCTCGACCGTGAAAAACTGTTTTTT.

The CDR3 DNA reads TGCGCCAGCAGCTTGAGCACTTACACAGGTGGTGGGAACACCATATATTTT. Translation: CASSLSTYTGGGNTIYF. This rearrangement joins TRBV5-1 to TRBJ1-3, with D maybe TRBD1 (5 bases). CDR3 length: 17 residues. Germline CDR1 reads SGHRS; CDR2 reads YFSETQ. The V and J ends lost 1 base and 7 bases respectively, with 21 bases between them.

V and J are TRBV7-6 and TRBJ2-5, with a tentative D call TRBD1 (6 bases). Judging by the DNA end, TRBJ2-7 fits better; the J call may be wrong. This CDR3 region has 15 residues. CDR1 and CDR2 (germline): SGHVS, FNYEAQ. The CDR3 DNA reads as TGTGCCAGCAGCTCTTACAGGGAAGAATCCTACGAGCAGTACTTC. This encodes CASSSYREESYEQYF.

The chain couples TRBV6-2 or TRBV6-3 to TRBJ1-5; D gene uncertain. The CDR3 spans 18 residues. Trimming cost V 5 bases and J 0 bases, with 20 bases left between them. CDR1 is MNHEY, CDR2 SVGEGT, per germline. As DNA, the CDR3 is TGTGCCAGCAGTCCCCTCTCTGCGACACCATATAGCAATCAGCCCCAGCATTTT. Translation gives CASSPLSATPYSNQPQHF.

CDR3 in DNA: TGTGCCAGTAGTATCAAGGAGGGTGAGGCCCAGCATTTT. This encodes CASSIKEGEAQHF. The genes are TRBV19 and TRBJ1-5; D is unresolved. There are 13 residues in the CDR3. V was cut by 3 bases and J by 11 bases, with 14 bases left in between. Looked up from germline, CDR1 is LNHDA and CDR2 is SQIVND (reference sequence).

The V call is TRBV11-2, the J call TRBJ1-3; D gene ambiguous. The V gene's germline CDR1 is SGHAT and CDR2 FQNNGV. Trimming took off 2 bases at V and 0 bases at J, with 14 bases between the two ends. The CDR3 has 17 amino acids. Here the CDR3 DNA reads TGTGCCAGCAGCTTAAGAAGTCCGGCTTCCTCTGGAAACACCATATATTTT. It codes for CASSLRSPASSGNTIYF.

This clone was seen more than once but under ten times. V usage is TRBV12-3 or TRBV12-4 and J usage is TRBJ2-5; D is perhaps TRBD2 (5 bases). There are 12 residues in the CDR3. V was trimmed by 6 bases and J by 2 bases, leaving 7 bases between them. CDR3 sequence reads: CASRPGQETQYF. The CDR3 nucleotides are TGTGCCAGCAGGCCGGGACAAGAGACCCAGTACTTC.

This clone was picked up one time. The V and J genes are TRBV7-2 and TRBJ2-1; 8 bases agree with TRBD2. In germline, CDR1 is SGHTA, CDR2 FQGNSA. CDR3 length: 13 residues. Unmatched junction bases numbered 4, after V lost 7 bases and J lost 5 bases. Here the CDR3 reads CASTGGPNNEQFF. CDR3 DNA: TGTGCCAGCACGGGAGGGCCTAACAATGAGCAGTTCTTC.

The chain links TRBV6-4 to TRBJ1-1; possibly TRBD1 for D (6 bases). This CDR3 is built from 15 residues. V was clipped by 8 bases and J by 0 bases, with 16 bases between them. CDR1 is MRHNA, CDR2 SNTAGT, per germline. For the CDR3, the DNA is TGTGCCAGCGACGTTCAGGGGACGGTGAACACTGAAGCTTTCTTT. The encoded protein is CASDVQGTVNTEAFF.

J is TRBJ1-2 and V is TRBV4-1; 7 bases match TRBD1. V was pared by 4 bases and J by 8 bases, with 13 bases of the junction left unmatched. The CDR3 has 15 amino acids. CDR1 MGHRA and CDR2 YSYEKL come from the germline V gene. CDR3 nucleotides: TGCGCCAGCAGCCCCGCCGGGACAGAGGCAAGGGGCTACACCTTC. It specifies CASSPAGTEARGYTF.

The J gene is TRBJ1-2, the V gene TRBV11-2; no firm D call. The CDR3 length is 13 residues. In germline, CDR1 is SGHAT, CDR2 FQNNGV. V was pared by 1 base and J by 5 bases, with 8 bases between. For the CDR3, the DNA is TGTGCCAGCAGCTTAGGTACGACTTATGGCTACACCTTC. It codes for CASSLGTTYGYTF.

There are a few counts of this clone. This chain uses TRBV2 with TRBJ1-1, with 9 bases fitting TRBD1. Germline V lookup: CDR1 SNHLY, CDR2 FYNNEI. The CDR3 is 15 amino acids. After removal of 6 bases from V and 7 bases from J, the junction contained 12 bases not matched to a gene. Written as DNA, the CDR3 is TGTGCCAGCAGGGCCGGGACAGGGAGATTGGGTGAAGCTTTCTTT. As protein: CASRAGTGRLGEAFF.

The rearrangement uses TRBV4-2 and TRBJ1-3; D is uncertain. CDR1 LGHNA and CDR2 YNFKEQ come from the germline V gene. The germline V and J ends were trimmed by 2 bases and 0 bases, with 11 bases remaining between them. The CDR3 is 16 amino acids. This CDR3 reads CASSQPRGPSGNTIYF. CDR3 bases: TGTGCCAGCAGCCAACCACGGGGTCCCTCTGGAAACACCATATATTTT.

This clone was seen a single time. This CDR3 is CASSLNNAGALTEAFF. The CDR3 bases are TGTGCCAGCAGCTTAAACAACGCAGGGGCTTTAACTGAAGCTTTCTTT. The chain couples TRBV7-3 to TRBJ1-1, with D possibly matching TRBD1 (6 bases). Germline CDR1 reads SGHTA; CDR2 reads FQGTGA. V was shortened by 1 base and J by 5 bases, with 17 bases between the two germline ends. The CDR3 is made up of 16 amino acids.

The chain has TRBV25-1 and TRBJ2-7; 10 nucleotides align to TRBD1. Trimming cost V 6 bases and J 2 bases; bases outside gene matches: 4. The CDR3 spans 14 residues. Germline assignment: CDR1 MGHDK and CDR2 SYGVNS. The CDR3 sequence: CASSPGTGAYEQYF. The DNA for the CDR3 is TGTGCCAGCAGCCCCGGGACAGGGGCCTACGAGCAGTACTTC.